This is a list of T cell receptor beta chains from one sample in a study of blood T cell repertoires in COVID-19. The data were produced by immunoSEQ multiplex PCR, yet TCRdb's version contains in-frame clones alone and is incomplete. The sample lists about 220,000 clones, 80% occurring once. The sequenced sample was peripheral blood. Receptors were obtained from a woman aged 70 to 79 with acute or convalescent COVID-19. Both conserved end residues are part of each CDR3. Fields, in order: D gene, J gene, V gene, clone size, CDR3 DNA, CDR3 protein. D genes are given only for firm matches. Clone size is not always given. Where it is, it says once, few, many or a class for expanded clones.

D: .; J: TRBJ1-3; V: TRBV2; size: once; DNA: TGTGCCAGCATCGGGGGCTCTGGAAACACCATATATTTT; CDR3: CASIGGSGNTIYF
D: TRBD2; J: TRBJ2-3; V: TRBV9; size: .; DNA: TGTGCCAGCAGCTTTCGGGGGGGCACAGATACGCAGTATTTT; CDR3: CASSFRGGTDTQYF
D: .; J: TRBJ2-7; V: TRBV3-1/TRBV3-2; size: .; DNA: TGTGCCAGCAGCCAAGGGCCAGGAGGTCTTTCCTACGAGCAGTACTTC; CDR3: CASSQGPGGLSYEQYF
D: .; J: TRBJ1-6; V: TRBV5-1; size: .; DNA: TGCGCCAGCCGTTCTGAGCTCAATTCACCCCTCCACTTT; CDR3: CASRSELNSPLHF
D: TRBD2; J: TRBJ2-5; V: TRBV19; size: .; DNA: TGTGCCAGTAGTATCTCAGGGTCTAGCGGGCAAGAGACCCAGTACTTC; CDR3: CASSISGSSGQETQYF
D: .; J: TRBJ2-7; V: TRBV20-1; size: .; DNA: TGCAGTGCTAGTGGGGCGAGGGACGAGCAGTACTTC; CDR3: CSASGARDEQYF
D: .; J: TRBJ1-6; V: TRBV18; size: .; DNA: TGTGCCAGCTCACCCCAGGAGGGGAAGAATTCACCCCTCCACTTT; CDR3: CASSPQEGKNSPLHF
D: .; J: TRBJ2-3; V: TRBV10-3; size: .; DNA: TGTGCCATCAGTGAAGGCAGGGTGACAGATACGCAGTATTTT; CDR3: CAISEGRVTDTQYF
D: .; J: TRBJ1-4; V: TRBV5-8; size: few; DNA: TGTGCCAGCAGCTTGGGGACAGTGGGGATTAATGAAAAACTGTTTTTT; CDR3: CASSLGTVGINEKLFF
D: TRBD2; J: TRBJ2-5; V: TRBV7-2; size: .; DNA: TGTGCCAGCAGCCCGCAAGGTGCCGGGGGGGCCGAGACCCAGTACTTC; CDR3: CASSPQGAGGAETQYF
D: TRBD1; J: TRBJ1-2; V: TRBV9; size: .; DNA: TGTGCCAGCAGTTCGAACCAGGGGGCAGGCTACACCTTC; CDR3: CASSSNQGAGYTF
D: TRBD2; J: TRBJ2-1; V: TRBV19; size: few; DNA: TGTGCCAGTAGTATAAAGACTAGCGGGGTCGCTGAGCAGTTCTTC; CDR3: CASSIKTSGVAEQFF
D: TRBD2; J: TRBJ2-3; V: TRBV9; size: few; DNA: TGTGCCAGCAGCGTAGCTAACGGGGGGGCAGCGGATACGCAGTATTTT; CDR3: CASSVANGGAADTQYF
D: .; J: TRBJ2-1; V: TRBV7-2; size: .; DNA: TGTGCCAGCAGCACGGGGGGCCTCTCCTACAATGAGCAGTTCTTC; CDR3: CASSTGGLSYNEQFF
D: TRBD2; J: TRBJ2-3; V: TRBV24-1; size: once; DNA: TGTGCCACCAGTGAGATTAGCGGGGGGTACACAGATACGCAGTATTTT; CDR3: CATSEISGGYTDTQYF
D: .; J: TRBJ1-1; V: TRBV30; size: few; DNA: TGTGCCGGGGCCGATGTTGGTGAAGCTTTCTTT; CDR3: CAGADVGEAFF
D: .; J: TRBJ2-2; V: TRBV5-5; size: .; DNA: TGTGCCAGCAGCTTGATTGGCCAGGCGAACACCGGGGAGCTGTTTTTT; CDR3: CASSLIGQANTGELFF
D: TRBD2; J: TRBJ2-1; V: TRBV19; size: .; DNA: TGTGCCAGCCGGGGGGGCCCCCCCAATGAGCAGTTCTTC; CDR3: CASRGGPPNEQFF
D: .; J: TRBJ2-3; V: TRBV7-2; size: .; DNA: TGTGCCAGCAGCTCTACCCGGACACTATGGGGTACGCAGTATTTT; CDR3: CASSSTRTLWGTQYF
D: .; J: TRBJ1-2; V: TRBV19; size: .; DNA: TGTGCCAGTAGTTCGACCGGTATGAGGTACACCTTC; CDR3: CASSSTGMRYTF
D: .; J: TRBJ2-4; V: TRBV5-5; size: .; DNA: TGTGCCAGCAGCTTCCTAGAGACAGAAAACATTCAGTACTTC; CDR3: CASSFLETENIQYF
D: .; J: TRBJ1-6; V: TRBV1; size: .; DNA: TGCACCAGCAGCCAAGGCCTTGACACAAGAACAGGGGCCCCCCGAGGATCACCCCTCCACTTT; CDR3: CTSSQGLDTRTGAPRGSPLHF
D: .; J: TRBJ1-4; V: TRBV2; size: .; DNA: TGTGCCAGCAGTGTTTTACAGAAGCGGAATGAAAAACTGTTTTTT; CDR3: CASSVLQKRNEKLFF
D: .; J: TRBJ2-7; V: TRBV9; size: .; DNA: TGTGCCAGCAGCGTAACAGGGAGCTCCTACGAGCAGTACTTC; CDR3: CASSVTGSSYEQYF
D: TRBD2; J: TRBJ2-2; V: TRBV7-6; size: .; DNA: TGTGCCAGCAGCTTACCTAGCGGGGGTAGGACCGGGGAGCTGTTTTTT; CDR3: CASSLPSGGRTGELFF
D: TRBD1; J: TRBJ2-5; V: TRBV6-5; size: .; DNA: TGTGCCAGCAGGAGGGACAGGGGGGAGACCCAGTACTTC; CDR3: CASRRDRGETQYF
D: TRBD1; J: TRBJ1-5; V: TRBV5-1; size: .; DNA: TGCGCCAGCAGCCTGGGGGTTACAGGGGAGAATCAGCCCCAGCATTTT; CDR3: CASSLGVTGENQPQHF
D: .; J: TRBJ2-4; V: TRBV7-9; size: once; DNA: TGTGCCAGCAGCTTAAGGGAGACCAAAAACATTCAGTACTTC; CDR3: CASSLRETKNIQYF
D: .; J: TRBJ1-2; V: TRBV14; size: .; DNA: TGTGCCAGCAGCCTTGGGGGTCCCGGACAGTCCTATGGCTACACCTTC; CDR3: CASSLGGPGQSYGYTF
D: .; J: TRBJ2-7; V: TRBV5-1; size: .; DNA: TGCGCCAGCAGCTCCCGTGGTGGGGCCGGCGAGCAGTACTTC; CDR3: CASSSRGGAGEQYF
D: .; J: TRBJ2-3; V: TRBV9; size: few; DNA: TGTGCCAGCAGCGTAATCGAGGGTACGCAGTATTTT; CDR3: CASSVIEGTQYF
D: TRBD2; J: TRBJ2-2; V: TRBV9; size: .; DNA: TGTGCCAGCAGCGTAGTTGGGGGGGTCGACACCGGGGAGCTGTTTTTT; CDR3: CASSVVGGVDTGELFF
D: TRBD1; J: TRBJ1-4; V: TRBV30; size: .; DNA: TGTGCCTCCCTCGGACAGGGGAATGGAAAACTGTTTTTT; CDR3: CASLGQGNGKLFF
D: .; J: TRBJ1-5; V: TRBV24-1; size: few; DNA: TGTGCCACCAGCACCGGGAGTGCTACGGGTTTCGGTCAGCCCCAGCATTTT; CDR3: CATSTGSATGFGQPQHF
D: TRBD1; J: TRBJ1-1; V: TRBV24-1; size: .; DNA: TGTGCCACCAGTGAAACAGGGGGATCTGAAGCTTTCTTT; CDR3: CATSETGGSEAFF
D: .; J: TRBJ2-1; V: TRBV5-6; size: few; DNA: TGTGCCAGCAGCTTGGACCCGGGTAGTTACAATGAGCAGTTCTTC; CDR3: CASSLDPGSYNEQFF
D: TRBD2; J: TRBJ2-4; V: TRBV5-1; size: .; DNA: TGCGCCAGCAGCTTTACCGGACCGGGTGGGGGGGACATTCAGTACTTC; CDR3: CASSFTGPGGGDIQYF
D: .; J: TRBJ2-2; V: TRBV5-1; size: .; DNA: TGCGCCAGCAGCTTGGAGGCCACCTCCCGAGGAACCGGGGAGCTGTTTTTT; CDR3: CASSLEATSRGTGELFF
D: TRBD2; J: TRBJ2-3; V: TRBV25-1; size: .; DNA: TGTGCCAGCAGTGAACCCCTAGCGGGGACCACAGATACGCAGTATTTT; CDR3: CASSEPLAGTTDTQYF
D: TRBD1; J: TRBJ1-4; V: TRBV15; size: .; DNA: TGTGCCACCAGCAGAGATTTGGGGACAGGTTCGCATGAAAAACTGTTTTTT; CDR3: CATSRDLGTGSHEKLFF
D: .; J: TRBJ2-1; V: TRBV7-2; size: .; DNA: TGTGCCAGCAGCTCCCCGTCTACAGGGCGGTTCTTC; CDR3: CASSSPSTGRFF
D: TRBD1; J: TRBJ1-5; V: TRBV6-5; size: .; DNA: TGTGCCAGCAGTTCCGGGACAGGGGTTCAGCCCCAGCATTTT; CDR3: CASSSGTGVQPQHF
D: .; J: TRBJ1-4; V: TRBV7-8; size: .; DNA: TGTGCCAGCAGCTTAGTAGGGGGTATCCGGGGAAAACTGTTTTTT; CDR3: CASSLVGGIRGKLFF
D: .; J: TRBJ2-6; V: TRBV5-8; size: .; DNA: TGTGCCAGCTCCGACGGGAACTCTGGGGCCAACGTCCTGACTTTC; CDR3: CASSDGNSGANVLTF
D: .; J: TRBJ2-7; V: TRBV6-6; size: few; DNA: TGTGCCAGCAGTTATGACGGGGATGAGCAGTACTTC; CDR3: CASSYDGDEQYF